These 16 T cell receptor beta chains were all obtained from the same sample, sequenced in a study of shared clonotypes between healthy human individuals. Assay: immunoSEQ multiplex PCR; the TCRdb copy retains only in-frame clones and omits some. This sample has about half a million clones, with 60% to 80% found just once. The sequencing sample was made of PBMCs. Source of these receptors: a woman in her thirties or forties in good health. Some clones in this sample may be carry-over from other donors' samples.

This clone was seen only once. The CDR3 is CASSLVAGSGNTIYF. DNA for the CDR3: TGCGCCAGCAGCTTGGTCGCAGGGTCTGGAAACACCATATATTTT. V and J are TRBV5-1 and TRBJ1-3, with a possible D match to TRBD1 (5 bases). The V and J ends lost 0 bases and 1 base respectively, with 8 bases between them. The CDR3 consists of 15 residues. CDR1 SGHRS and CDR2 YFSETQ come from the germline V gene.

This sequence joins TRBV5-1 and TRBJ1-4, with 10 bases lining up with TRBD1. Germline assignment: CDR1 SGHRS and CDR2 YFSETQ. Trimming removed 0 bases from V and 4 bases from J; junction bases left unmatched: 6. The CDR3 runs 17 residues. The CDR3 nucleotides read TGCGCCAGCAGCTTGGCCGGGACAGGGGACTATAATGAAAAACTGTTTTTT. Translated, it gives CASSLAGTGDYNEKLFF.

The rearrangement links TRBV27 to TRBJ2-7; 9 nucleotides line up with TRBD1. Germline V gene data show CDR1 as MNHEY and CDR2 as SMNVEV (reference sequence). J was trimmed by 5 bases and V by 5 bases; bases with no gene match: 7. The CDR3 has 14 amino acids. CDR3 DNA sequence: TGTGCCAGCAGTCTTCAGGGGACAGGGAACGAGCAGTACTTC. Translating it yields CASSLQGTGNEQYF.

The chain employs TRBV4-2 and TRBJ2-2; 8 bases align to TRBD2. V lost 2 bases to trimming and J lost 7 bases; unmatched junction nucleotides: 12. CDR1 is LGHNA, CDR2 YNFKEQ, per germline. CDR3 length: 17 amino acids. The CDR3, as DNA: TGTGCCAGCAGCCAATGGGGGTCGGGAGGGCCAAGCGGGGAGCTGTTTTTT. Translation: CASSQWGSGGPSGELFF.

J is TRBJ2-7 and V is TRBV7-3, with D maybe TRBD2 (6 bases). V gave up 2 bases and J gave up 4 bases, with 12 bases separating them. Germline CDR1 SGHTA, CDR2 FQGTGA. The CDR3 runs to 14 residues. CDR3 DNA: TGTGCCAGCAGCTTAGGAGGGGACCTTTACGAGCAGTACTTC. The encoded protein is CASSLGGDLYEQYF.

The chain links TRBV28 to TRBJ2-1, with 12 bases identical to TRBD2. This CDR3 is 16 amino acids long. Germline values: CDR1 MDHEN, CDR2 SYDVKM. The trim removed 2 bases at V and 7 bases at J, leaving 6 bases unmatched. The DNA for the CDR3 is TGTGCCAGCAGTTTACTTCTCACTAGCGGGAGGAATGAGCAGTTCTTC. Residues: CASSLLLTSGRNEQFF.

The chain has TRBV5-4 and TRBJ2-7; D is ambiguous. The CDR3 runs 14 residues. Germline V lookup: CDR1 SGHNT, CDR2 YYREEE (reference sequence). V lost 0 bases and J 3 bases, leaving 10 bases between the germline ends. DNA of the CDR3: TGTGCCAGCAGCTTGGAGGGTCCCCTCTACGAGCAGTACTTC. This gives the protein CASSLEGPLYEQYF.

The CDR3 DNA reads as TGCGCCAGCAGCTTCTTGACTCCTAGCACAGATACGCAGTATTTT. Its protein product is CASSFLTPSTDTQYF. V is TRBV5-1 and J is TRBJ2-3; D unresolved. Per germline, CDR1 SGHRS and CDR2 YFSETQ. Trimming left V 2 bases short and J 0 bases short, with 10 bases between. The CDR3 consists of 15 residues.

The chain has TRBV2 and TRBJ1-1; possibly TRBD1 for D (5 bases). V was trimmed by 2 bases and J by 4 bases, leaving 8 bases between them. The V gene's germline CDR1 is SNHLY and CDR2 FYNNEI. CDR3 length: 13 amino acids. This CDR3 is CASSEWGGTEAFF. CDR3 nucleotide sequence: TGTGCCAGCAGTGAATGGGGGGGCACTGAAGCTTTCTTT. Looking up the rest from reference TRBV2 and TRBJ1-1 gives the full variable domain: EPEVTQTPSHQVTQMGQEVILRCVPISNHLYFYWYRQILGQKVEFLVSFYNNEISEKSEIFDDQFSVERPDGSNFTLKIRSTKLEDSAMYFCASSEWGGTEAFFGQGTRLTVV.

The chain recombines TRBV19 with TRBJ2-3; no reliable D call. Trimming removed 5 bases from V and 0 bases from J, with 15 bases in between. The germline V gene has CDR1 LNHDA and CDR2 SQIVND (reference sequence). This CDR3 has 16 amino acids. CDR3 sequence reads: CASSPHSKISTDTQYF. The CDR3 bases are TGTGCCAGTAGTCCTCACTCCAAGATAAGCACAGATACGCAGTATTTT.

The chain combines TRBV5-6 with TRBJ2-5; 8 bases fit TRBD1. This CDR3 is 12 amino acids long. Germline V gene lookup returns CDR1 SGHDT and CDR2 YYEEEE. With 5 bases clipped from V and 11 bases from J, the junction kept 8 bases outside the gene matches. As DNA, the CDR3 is TGTGCCAGCAGTGGACAGGGTGGTGAGCAGTACTTC. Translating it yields CASSGQGGEQYF. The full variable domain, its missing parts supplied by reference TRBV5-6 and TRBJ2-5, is DAGVTQSPTHLIKTRGQQVTLRCSPKSGHDTVSWYQQALGQGPQFIFQYYEEEERQRGNFPDRFSGHQFPNYSSELNVNALLLGDSALYLCASSGQGGEQYFGPGTRLLVL.

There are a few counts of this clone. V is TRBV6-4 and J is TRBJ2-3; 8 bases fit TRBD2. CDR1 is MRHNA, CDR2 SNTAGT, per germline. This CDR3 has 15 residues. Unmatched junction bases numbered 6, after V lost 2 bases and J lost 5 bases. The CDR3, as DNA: TGTGCCAGCAGTGACGCAGCGGGAGCGGTAGATACGCAGTATTTT. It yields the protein CASSDAAGAVDTQYF.

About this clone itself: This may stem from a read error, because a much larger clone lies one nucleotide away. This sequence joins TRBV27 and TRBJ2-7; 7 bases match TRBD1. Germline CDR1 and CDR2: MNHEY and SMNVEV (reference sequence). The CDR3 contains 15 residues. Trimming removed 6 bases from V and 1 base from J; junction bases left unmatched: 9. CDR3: CASSQGTVFSYEQYF. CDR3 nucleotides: TGTGCCAGCAGCCAGGGGACAGTCTTTTCCTACGAGCAGTACTTC.

CDR3 amino acids: CASSLLSGRVREQFF. CDR3 bases: TGTGCCAGCAGCCTTTTAAGCGGGAGGGTTAGAGAGCAGTTCTTC. This chain joins TRBV7-9 and TRBJ2-1, with 10 bases aligning to TRBD2. The CDR3 length is 15 residues. The germline V gene has CDR1 SEHNR and CDR2 FQNEAQ (reference sequence). The ends lost 5 bases at V and 10 bases at J; junction bases unmatched: 11. The full variable domain, in which reference TRBV7-9 and TRBJ2-1 provide the parts outside the CDR3, is DTGVSQNPRHKITKRGQNVTFRCDPISEHNRLYWYRQTLGQGPEFLTYFQNEAQLEKSRLLSDRFSAERPKGSFSTLEIQRTEQGDSAMYLCASSLLSGRVREQFFGPGTRLTVL.

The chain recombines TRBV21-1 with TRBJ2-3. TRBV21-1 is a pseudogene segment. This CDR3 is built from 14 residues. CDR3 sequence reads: CASSKSDGTDTQYF. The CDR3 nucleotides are TGTGCCAGCAGCAAATCAGACGGCACAGATACGCAGTATTTT.

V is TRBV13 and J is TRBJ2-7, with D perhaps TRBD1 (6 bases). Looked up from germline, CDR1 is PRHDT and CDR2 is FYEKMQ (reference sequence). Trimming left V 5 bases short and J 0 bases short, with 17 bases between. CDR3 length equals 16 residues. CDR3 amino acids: CASSPAGVADSYEQYF. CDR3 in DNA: TGTGCCAGCAGCCCGGCAGGGGTAGCTGACTCCTACGAGCAGTACTTC.